Shown below are 25 T cell receptor beta chains from a single sample sequenced in a study of cytomegalovirus exposure and HLA in healthy donors. With 60 Vbeta and 13 Jbeta primers, the PCR was carried out. Clones were sequenced by immunoSEQ multiplex PCR, and TCRdb holds only the in-frame ones, with some missing. The sample yields around 130,000 clones, around 70% seen once. Sequenced sample: PBMCs. Source of these receptors: an older woman in good health and CMV-seropositive.

The CDR3 region has the DNA TGTGCCAGCAGCTTATCAGTCGGGACCCAGGGGGGCTACACCTTC. This gives the protein CASSLSVGTQGGYTF. The chain is built from TRBV7-2 and TRBJ1-2, with a weak D call TRBD1 (6 bases). Per germline, CDR1 SGHTA and CDR2 FQGNSA. Trimming shortened V by 2 bases and J by 8 bases, and 18 bases separated the two germline ends. The CDR3 is made up of 15 amino acids.

CDR3 in DNA: TGTGCCAGCAGTACACAGACAGGCACAGATACGCAGTATTTT. This codes for CASSTQTGTDTQYF. V is TRBV6-5 and J is TRBJ2-3; a possible D gene is TRBD1 (5 bases). V shed 5 bases and J shed 1 base, with 10 bases lying between them. In germline, CDR1 is MNHEY, CDR2 SVGAGI. The CDR3 covers 14 residues.

J is TRBJ2-7 and V is TRBV7-9; D perhaps matches TRBD1 (6 bases). This CDR3 contains 14 residues. V was shortened by 5 bases and J by 1 base, with 12 bases between the two germline ends. The germline V gene encodes CDR1 SEHNR and CDR2 FQNEAQ (reference sequence). The CDR3 nucleotides are TGTGCCAGCAGCCTTGGGGGCGTATCCTACGAGCAGTACTTC. It codes for CASSLGGVSYEQYF. Variable domain in full (rest from reference TRBV7-9 and TRBJ2-7): DTGVSQNPRHKITKRGQNVTFRCDPISEHNRLYWYRQTLGQGPEFLTYFQNEAQLEKSRLLSDRFSAERPKGSFSTLEIQRTEQGDSAMYLCASSLGGVSYEQYFGPGTRLTVT.

The V and J genes are TRBV5-6 and TRBJ1-5; D might be TRBD1 (5 bases). Germline-derived CDR1 and CDR2 are SGHDT and YYEEEE. V shed 4 bases and J shed 2 bases, with 16 bases lying between them. The CDR3 has 16 amino acids. CDR3 bases: TGTGCCAGCAGCCACCGTCCGGGGGGTGGCAATCAGCCCCAGCATTTT. Its protein is CASSHRPGGGNQPQHF. Variable domain in full (rest from reference TRBV5-6 and TRBJ1-5): DAGVTQSPTHLIKTRGQQVTLRCSPKSGHDTVSWYQQALGQGPQFIFQYYEEEERQRGNFPDRFSGHQFPNYSSELNVNALLLGDSALYLCASSHRPGGGNQPQHFGDGTRLSIL.

The rearrangement uses TRBV6-1 and TRBJ2-7, with TRBD1 matching 8 bases. CDR3 size: 16 residues. The V gene's germline CDR1 is MNHNS and CDR2 SASEGT. V was clipped by 2 bases and J by 0 bases; unmatched bases: 6. The CDR3 is CASSEYWTGSSYEQYF. Written as DNA, the CDR3 is TGTGCCAGCAGTGAATATTGGACAGGGTCCTCCTACGAGCAGTACTTC.

The chain carries TRBV19 and TRBJ1-5; TRBD1 matches 9 bases. This CDR3 spans 15 amino acids. The germline CDR1 and CDR2 sequences are LNHDA and SQIVND (reference sequence). J was trimmed by 6 bases and V by 7 bases; bases with no gene match: 10. CDR3 region: CASTSTGGLSQPQHF. CDR3 nucleotide sequence: TGTGCCAGTACCTCCACAGGGGGCTTGAGTCAGCCCCAGCATTTT.

The chain links TRBV5-6 to TRBJ1-1; 9 bases agree with TRBD1. There are 14 residues in the CDR3. CDR1 SGHDT and CDR2 YYEEEE come from the germline V gene. V lost 3 bases and J lost 4; bases outside the gene matches: 4. CDR3 in DNA: TGTGCCAGCAGCTCGGGGGACAGGGCCACTGAAGCTTTCTTT. Protein sequence: CASSSGDRATEAFF. Complete variable domain (other parts from reference TRBV5-6 and TRBJ1-1): DAGVTQSPTHLIKTRGQQVTLRCSPKSGHDTVSWYQQALGQGPQFIFQYYEEEERQRGNFPDRFSGHQFPNYSSELNVNALLLGDSALYLCASSSGDRATEAFFGQGTRLTVV.

This clone was recorded a few times. This chain connects TRBV6-1 to TRBJ1-5, with 9 bases lining up with TRBD1. The V segment lost 5 bases and the J segment 1 base; nucleotides outside the gene matches: 3. The V gene's germline CDR1 is MNHNS and CDR2 SASEGT. The CDR3 sequence is 15 residues long. CDR3 sequence reads: CASSWDRASNQPQHF. The CDR3 nucleotides read TGTGCCAGCAGTTGGGACAGGGCGAGCAATCAGCCCCAGCATTTT.

The V gene is TRBV18, the J gene TRBJ2-5; D gene unclear. This CDR3 is built from 15 residues. Between the trimmed V and J ends, which lost 0 bases and 0 bases, there was a span of 8 bases. Germline V gene data show CDR1 as KGHSH and CDR2 as LQKENI. The CDR3 spells CASSPPSQYQETQYF. CDR3 sequence (DNA): TGTGCCAGCTCACCACCCTCCCAGTACCAAGAGACCCAGTACTTC.

The genes are TRBV6-1 and TRBJ1-3; 9 nucleotides match TRBD1. V was pared by 2 bases and J by 7 bases, with 12 bases of the junction left unmatched. The CDR3 covers 17 residues. CDR1 and CDR2 (germline): MNHNS, SASEGT. CDR3 loop: CASSERVGTGRLNTIYF. Written as DNA, the CDR3 is TGTGCCAGCAGTGAAAGAGTCGGGACAGGGAGGTTGAACACCATATATTTT.

This clone appeared a few times. V gene TRBV5-1 combines with J gene TRBJ2-5; a weak D match, TRBD1 (6 bases). The CDR3 covers 14 residues. The germline V and J ends were trimmed by 0 bases and 5 bases, with 11 bases remaining between them. CDR1 is SGHRS, CDR2 YFSETQ, per germline. The CDR3 DNA sequence: TGCGCCAGCAGCTTGGTGTGGGGGCAGGAGACCCAGTACTTC. As protein: CASSLVWGQETQYF. The full variable domain, completed using reference TRBV5-1 and TRBJ2-5, is KAGVTQTPRYLIKTRGQQVTLSCSPISGHRSVSWYQQTPGQGLQFLFEYFSETQRNKGNFPGRFSGRQFSNSRSEMNVSTLELGDSALYLCASSLVWGQETQYFGPGTRLLVL.

The rearrangement uses TRBV4-2 and TRBJ2-2; D possibly corresponds to TRBD1 (6 bases). CDR1 LGHNA and CDR2 YNFKEQ come from the germline V gene. CDR3 length: 13 residues. Deletions cut 5 bases from V and 6 bases from J, with 10 bases between. CDR3 nucleotides: TGTGCCAGCAGCTCCCGGACAGCCGGGGAGCTGTTTTTT. Protein product: CASSSRTAGELFF.

The chain couples TRBV19 to TRBJ1-1; TRBD1 might be the D (5 bases). V was shortened by 3 bases and J by 6 bases, with 17 bases between the two germline ends. Germline CDR1 LNHDA, CDR2 SQIVND (reference sequence). The CDR3 extends over 15 amino acids. This CDR3 reads CASSITGGGGAEAFF. CDR3 bases: TGTGCCAGTAGTATCACCGGGGGGGGAGGAGCTGAAGCTTTCTTT.

This chain uses TRBV2 with TRBJ1-4; D gene uncertain. Trimming shortened V by 7 bases and J by 7 bases, and 13 bases separated the two germline ends. Germline V lookup: CDR1 SNHLY, CDR2 FYNNEI. CDR3 size: 13 residues. This chain's CDR3 is CASIGMLGEKLFF. In nucleotides, the CDR3 is TGTGCCAGCATCGGGATGCTGGGTGAAAAACTGTTTTTT.

This clone occurred a few times. CDR3 amino acids: CASSLRPGQFTLHF. The CDR3 DNA follows: TGTGCCAGCAGTCTACGACCCGGACAGTTCACCCTCCACTTT. V usage is TRBV28 and J usage is TRBJ1-6; D is possibly TRBD1 (6 bases). CDR3 size: 14 residues. The V gene lost 5 bases and the J gene lost 14 bases, with 19 bases spanning the gap. The germline V gene encodes CDR1 MDHEN and CDR2 SYDVKM.

This clone has a single count. The chain joins TRBV7-9 to TRBJ1-2, with TRBD1 as a possible D gene (6 bases). Germline V gene data show CDR1 as SEHNR and CDR2 as FQNEAQ (reference sequence). CDR3 length equals 15 residues. V lost 3 bases to trimming and J lost 8 bases, with 19 bases between them. The CDR3: CASSFRDKGPGGYTF. The CDR3 DNA is TGTGCCAGCAGCTTCCGGGACAAGGGTCCCGGAGGCTACACCTTC.

The chain is built from TRBV9 and TRBJ2-7; 8 bases are a match to TRBD1. The CDR3 contains 14 residues. The germline V gene has CDR1 SGDLS and CDR2 YYNGEE. V was clipped by 3 bases and J by 6 bases; unmatched bases: 8. CDR3 sequence reads: CASSGRTGSGEQYF. The CDR3 nucleotides read TGTGCCAGCAGCGGGAGGACAGGGTCGGGCGAGCAGTACTTC.

This chain connects TRBV7-9 to TRBJ1-1; no definite D call. This CDR3 has 12 residues. Deletions cut 1 base from V and 6 bases from J, with 6 bases between. Germline CDR1 is SEHNR and CDR2 is FQNEAQ (reference sequence). The CDR3 reads CASSLGQAEAFF. The CDR3 DNA is TGTGCCAGCAGCTTAGGGCAGGCTGAAGCTTTCTTT.

The CDR3 reads CASSPWGQEKLFF. CDR3 sequence (DNA): TGTGCCAGCAGCCCCTGGGGACAAGAAAAACTGTTTTTT. This chain joins TRBV9 and TRBJ1-4, with D possibly TRBD1 on 6 matching bases. The V gene lost 4 bases and the J gene lost 8 bases, with 12 bases spanning the gap. This CDR3 has 13 residues. CDR1 and CDR2 from the germline V gene are SGDLS and YYNGEE.

The rearrangement links TRBV29-1 to TRBJ1-5; tentative D call: TRBD1 (6 bases). The germline V and J ends were trimmed by 4 bases and 6 bases, with 10 bases remaining between them. This CDR3 has 12 residues. Germline CDR1 is SQVTM and CDR2 is ANQGSEA. This CDR3 reads CSVGTGSQPQHF. CDR3 sequence (DNA): TGCAGCGTTGGCACAGGGAGTCAGCCCCAGCATTTT.

DNA for the CDR3: TGTGCCAGCAGCGCCCGGACAGGCTCCTACGAGCAGTACTTC. It codes for CASSARTGSYEQYF. This chain uses TRBV9 with TRBJ2-7, with 7 bases fitting TRBD1. Per germline, CDR1 SGDLS and CDR2 YYNGEE. J lost 0 bases, V lost 3 bases, and 3 bases had no gene match. This CDR3 is built from 14 residues.

This clone was picked up a small number of times. The chain combines TRBV7-2 with TRBJ1-1; a possible D gene is TRBD1 (5 bases). Germline loops: CDR1 SGHTA, CDR2 FQGNSA. This CDR3 spans 13 amino acids. V lost 5 bases to trimming and J lost 5 bases, with 12 bases between them. Here the CDR3 DNA reads TGTGCCAGCAGCCTACACAGGAATACTGAAGCTTTCTTT. It encodes CASSLHRNTEAFF.

V gene TRBV5-1 combines with J gene TRBJ2-2; TRBD2 matches 7 bases. After removal of 4 bases from V and 3 bases from J, the junction contained 6 bases not matched to a gene. CDR1 and CDR2 (germline): SGHRS, YFSETQ. CDR3 length: 15 amino acids. The CDR3 here is CASSPQGGDTGELFF. The CDR3 bases are TGCGCCAGCAGCCCTCAGGGAGGGGACACCGGGGAGCTGTTTTTT.

V is TRBV9 and J is TRBJ2-1, with 10 bases lining up with TRBD2. The CDR3 length is 16 residues. Per germline, CDR1 SGDLS and CDR2 YYNGEE. V dropped 3 bases and J dropped 8; count of bases not matched to a gene: 11. The CDR3 here is CASSGISGGALDEQFF. CDR3 nucleotides: TGTGCCAGCAGCGGAATAAGCGGGGGGGCCTTGGATGAGCAGTTCTTC.

This clone has more than one count but fewer than ten. The rearrangement joins TRBV7-3 to TRBJ1-1, with D perhaps TRBD1 (5 bases). Between the trimmed V and J ends, which lost 5 bases and 7 bases, there was a span of 14 bases. The V gene's germline CDR1 is SGHTA and CDR2 FQGTGA. The CDR3 contains 13 residues. The chain's CDR3 is CASSNSGTVEAFF. The CDR3 bases are TGTGCCAGCAGCAACAGCGGGACTGTTGAAGCTTTCTTT.